Presented here are 21 T cell receptor beta chains from one specimen sequenced in a study of control samples from healthy donors and cancer patients. The assay was immunoSEQ multiplex PCR, and TCRdb's table has in-frame clones only and misses some. Of 100,000 to 150,000 clones in the sample, around 87% are singletons; the top ten hold around 9%. The source material was blood. These receptors were collected from a man aged 40-49 years in good health.

This CDR3 is CASRITGNTEAFF. The CDR3 region has the DNA TGTGCCAGTCGGATCACAGGTAACACTGAAGCTTTCTTT. V usage is TRBV19 and J usage is TRBJ1-1; tentative D call: TRBD1 (5 bases). Germline V gives CDR1 LNHDA, CDR2 SQIVND (reference sequence). This CDR3 comprises 13 residues. V was clipped by 8 bases and J by 2 bases, with 12 bases between them.

This chain joins TRBV11-3 and TRBJ1-1; the D gene is possibly TRBD1 (5 bases). Germline loops: CDR1 SGHNT, CDR2 YENEEA. V shed 0 bases and J shed 3 bases, with 11 bases lying between them. The CDR3 extends over 15 amino acids. CDR3 amino acids: CASSLDRGPYTEAFF. The DNA for the CDR3 is TGTGCCAGCAGCTTAGATCGGGGACCGTACACTGAAGCTTTCTTT.

The V and J genes are TRBV12-3 or TRBV12-4 and TRBJ2-1; D gene unclear. Trimming stripped 7 bases from V and 10 bases from J, with 14 bases between. This CDR3 has 12 residues. In DNA form, the CDR3 reads TGTGCCAGCACTTACCTTCGGCGGGAGCAGTTCTTC. Its translation is CASTYLRREQFF.

The chain is built from TRBV24-1 and TRBJ2-4, with 8 nucleotides matching TRBD2. V trimming: 2 bases; J trimming: 6 bases; junction bases outside the gene matches: 8. This CDR3 is built from 16 residues. CDR1 is KGHDR, CDR2 SFDVKD, per germline. CDR3 amino acids: CATSDSKRGRGNIQYF. The CDR3 DNA is TGTGCCACCAGTGATTCAAAGCGGGGGCGGGGAAACATTCAGTACTTC.

V and J are TRBV11-2 and TRBJ2-7; 8 nucleotides match TRBD1. Germline V gene sequence: CDR1 SGHAT, CDR2 FQNNGV. J lost 6 bases, V lost 4 bases, and 11 bases had no gene match. CDR3 length: 15 residues. The CDR3: CASSSSGTGGSEQYF. The DNA of the CDR3 is TGTGCCAGCAGCTCATCCGGGACAGGTGGTTCCGAGCAGTACTTC.

This clone was seen only once. J is TRBJ2-7 and V is TRBV5-4, with a weak D call TRBD1 (6 bases). Germline values: CDR1 SGHNT, CDR2 YYREEE (reference sequence). The V and J ends lost 6 bases and 6 bases respectively, with 22 bases between them. The CDR3 totals 15 residues. CDR3 nucleotides: TGTGCCAGCACTATGCTTGGGGGACAAGGAAGCGAGCAGTACTTC. Amino acid sequence: CASTMLGGQGSEQYF.

This clone was observed once. J is TRBJ2-7 and V is TRBV7-2, with D hard to call. Germline V lookup: CDR1 SGHTA, CDR2 FQGNSA. With 0 bases removed from V and 7 bases from J, the gap between germline ends came to 7 bases. CDR3 size: 12 residues. The CDR3 is CASSLASTEQYF. The CDR3 DNA follows: TGTGCCAGCAGCTTAGCGTCTACGGAGCAGTACTTC.

In its sample, this clone was seen a few times. The chain has TRBV7-9 and TRBJ1-2; 7 bases align to TRBD1. The germline V gene has CDR1 SEHNR and CDR2 FQNEAQ (reference sequence). V lost 8 bases and J lost 7; bases outside the gene matches: 10. This CDR3 contains 13 residues. CDR3 loop: CASATDRVAGYTF. CDR3 DNA sequence: TGTGCCAGCGCCACCGACAGGGTGGCTGGCTACACCTTC.

The chain links TRBV7-2 to TRBJ2-1; D not certain. This CDR3 contains 12 residues. Germline CDR1 and CDR2: SGHTA and FQGNSA. V dropped 3 bases and J dropped 9 bases, with 9 bases sitting between them. CDR3 nucleotides: TGTGCCAGCAGCTTGGCCCCACTTGAGCAGTTCTTC. Translating it yields CASSLAPLEQFF.

V and J are TRBV6-5 and TRBJ1-2, with D possibly TRBD1 on 6 matching bases. This CDR3 is built from 13 residues. The germline gives CDR1 MNHEY, CDR2 SVGAGI. V dropped 10 bases and J dropped 4 bases, with 16 bases sitting between them. The CDR3, as DNA: TGTGCCACCCAGAGGGGGAAGGGCTATGGCTACACCTTC. Its translation is CATQRGKGYGYTF.

The V call is TRBV25-1, the J call TRBJ1-1; D gene uncertain. Germline V gene lookup returns CDR1 MGHDK and CDR2 SYGVNS. V was clipped by 2 bases and J by 5 bases, with 12 bases between them. The CDR3 totals 14 residues. CDR3 in DNA: TGTGCCAGCAGTGAAGGTACTGGAGAGACTGAAGCTTTCTTT. As protein: CASSEGTGETEAFF.

Written as DNA, the CDR3 is TGTGCCAGCAGCCAATGGTCAGGCAGGGGAGATGGCTACACCTTC. It encodes CASSQWSGRGDGYTF. The rearrangement joins TRBV3-1 (or the pseudogene TRBV3-2) to TRBJ1-2, with D maybe TRBD1 (6 bases). CDR1 is LGHDT and CDR2 is YNNKEL in the germline V gene (reference sequence). V was clipped by 2 bases and J by 6 bases, with 16 bases between them. The CDR3 is made up of 15 amino acids.

The genes are TRBV7-3 and TRBJ1-4, with unresolved D. CDR1 is SGHTA and CDR2 is FQGTGA in the germline V gene. Trimming left V 4 bases short and J 8 bases short, with 11 bases between. The CDR3 has 13 amino acids. Here the CDR3 DNA reads TGTGCCAGCAGCTCACGTACGGGGGAAAAACTGTTTTTT. It translates to CASSSRTGEKLFF.

This clone has only one observation. The chain employs TRBV24-1 and TRBJ2-3; 8 bases fit TRBD1. V was clipped by 5 bases and J by 0 bases; unmatched bases: 3. CDR1 is KGHDR, CDR2 SFDVKD, per germline. The CDR3 is 15 amino acids. The DNA of the CDR3 is TGTGCCACCAGTGCCAGGGGGCTTAGCACAGATACGCAGTATTTT. It is translated as CATSARGLSTDTQYF.

The chain couples TRBV2 to TRBJ1-2; D possibly corresponds to TRBD1 (6 bases). Deletions cut 5 bases from V and 7 bases from J, with 20 bases between. The V gene's germline CDR1 is SNHLY and CDR2 FYNNEI. The length of the CDR3 is 15 residues. The CDR3 protein is CASSRKAGDPRGYTF. The CDR3 DNA reads as TGTGCCAGCAGTAGAAAGGCAGGGGACCCCCGTGGCTACACCTTC.

This chain uses TRBV3-1 (or the pseudogene TRBV3-2) with TRBJ1-3; 7 bases agree with TRBD1. Germline trimming cut 1 base from V and 7 bases from J; bases unmatched to any gene: 10. CDR3 size: 16 residues. Germline CDR1 and CDR2: LGHDT and YNNKEL (reference sequence). In DNA, the CDR3 is TGTGCCAGCAGCCAAGTTGGAAGGGGGCGTTTCAACACCATATATTTT. Amino acids: CASSQVGRGRFNTIYF.

This chain connects TRBV5-5 to TRBJ1-2; TRBD1 aligns across 8 bases. V lost 4 bases and J lost 0; bases outside the gene matches: 11. This CDR3 has 17 amino acids. In germline, CDR1 is SGHKS, CDR2 YYEKEE (reference sequence). The CDR3 loop reads CASSPRQGITANYGYTF. In DNA form, the CDR3 reads TGTGCCAGCAGCCCCCGACAGGGGATAACAGCTAACTATGGCTACACCTTC.

The V and J genes are TRBV2 and TRBJ1-1; 10 nucleotides line up with TRBD1. The length of the CDR3 is 14 residues. CDR1 is SNHLY and CDR2 is FYNNEI in the germline V gene. V gave up 6 bases and J gave up 4 bases; unmatched junction bases: 5. In nucleotides, the CDR3 is TGTGCCAGCAGCGATCGGACAGGGGGCACTGAAGCTTTCTTT. Its translation is CASSDRTGGTEAFF. Combining the CDR3 with reference TRBV2 and TRBJ1-1 gives the whole variable domain EPEVTQTPSHQVTQMGQEVILRCVPISNHLYFYWYRQILGQKVEFLVSFYNNEISEKSEIFDDQFSVERPDGSNFTLKIRSTKLEDSAMYFCASSDRTGGTEAFFGQGTRLTVV.

DNA of the CDR3: TGCGCCAGCAGCCAAAGGGGACAGGGGGCAGATAGCAATCAGCCCCAGCATTTT. Protein: CASSQRGQGADSNQPQHF. The V gene is TRBV4-1, the J gene TRBJ1-5; 12 positions agree with TRBD1. V lost 2 bases and J lost 0; bases outside the gene matches: 5. Looked up from germline, CDR1 is MGHRA and CDR2 is YSYEKL. This CDR3 spans 18 amino acids.

This chain links TRBV6-5 with TRBJ1-2; the D is unclear. The CDR3 is 14 amino acids. Germline V CDR1 and CDR2: MNHEY, SVGAGI. The ends were cut back, 6 bases at V and 4 bases at J, with 15 bases in the middle. The chain's CDR3 is CASRGSSGGYGYTF. The CDR3 region has the DNA TGTGCCAGCAGGGGATCCAGTGGTGGCTATGGCTACACCTTC.

The chain is built from TRBV4-3 and TRBJ1-3; the D is unclear. From germline, CDR1 is LGHNA and CDR2 YSLEER. V lost 0 bases to trimming and J lost 4 bases, with 13 bases between them. The CDR3 is 16 residues long. CDR3 region: CASSQETKLRGNTIYF. CDR3 sequence (DNA): TGCGCCAGCAGCCAAGAGACAAAATTGAGGGGAAACACCATATATTTT.